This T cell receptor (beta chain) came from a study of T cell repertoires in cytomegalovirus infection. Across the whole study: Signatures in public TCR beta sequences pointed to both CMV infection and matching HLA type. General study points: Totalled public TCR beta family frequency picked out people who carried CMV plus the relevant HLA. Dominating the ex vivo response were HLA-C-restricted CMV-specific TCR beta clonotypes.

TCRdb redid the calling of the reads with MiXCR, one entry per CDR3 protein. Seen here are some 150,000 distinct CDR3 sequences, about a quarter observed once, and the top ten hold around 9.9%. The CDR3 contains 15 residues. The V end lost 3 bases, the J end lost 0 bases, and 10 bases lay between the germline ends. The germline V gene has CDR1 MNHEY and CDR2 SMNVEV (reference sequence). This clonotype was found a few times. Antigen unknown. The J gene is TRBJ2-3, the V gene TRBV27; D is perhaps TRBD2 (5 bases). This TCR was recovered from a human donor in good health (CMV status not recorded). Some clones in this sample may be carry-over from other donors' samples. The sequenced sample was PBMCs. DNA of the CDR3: TGTGCCAGCAGTTTTGTGGGCGGGAGCACAGATACGCAGTATTTT. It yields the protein CASSFVGGSTDTQYF.